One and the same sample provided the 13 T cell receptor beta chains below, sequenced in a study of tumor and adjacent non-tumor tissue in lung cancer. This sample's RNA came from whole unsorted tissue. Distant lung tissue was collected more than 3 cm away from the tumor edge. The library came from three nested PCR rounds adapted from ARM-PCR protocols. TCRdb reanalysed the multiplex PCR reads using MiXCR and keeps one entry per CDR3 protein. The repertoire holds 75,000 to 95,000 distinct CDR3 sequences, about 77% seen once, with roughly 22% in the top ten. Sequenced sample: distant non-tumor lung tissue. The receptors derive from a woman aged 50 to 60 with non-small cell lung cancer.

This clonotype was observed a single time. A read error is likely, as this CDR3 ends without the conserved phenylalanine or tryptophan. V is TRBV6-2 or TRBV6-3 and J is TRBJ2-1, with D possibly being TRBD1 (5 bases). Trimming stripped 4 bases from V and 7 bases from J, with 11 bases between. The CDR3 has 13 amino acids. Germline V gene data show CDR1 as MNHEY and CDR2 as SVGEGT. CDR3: CASSFGRVNEQFL. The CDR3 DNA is TGTGCCAGCAGTTTCGGCAGGGTTAATGAGCAGTTCCTC.

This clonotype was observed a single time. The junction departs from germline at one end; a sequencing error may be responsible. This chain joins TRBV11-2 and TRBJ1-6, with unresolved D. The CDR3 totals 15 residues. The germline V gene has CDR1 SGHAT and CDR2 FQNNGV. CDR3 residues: CTSSLDPGPYSPLHF. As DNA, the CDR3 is TGCACCAGCAGCTTAGATCCCGGACCATATTCACCCCTCCACTTT.

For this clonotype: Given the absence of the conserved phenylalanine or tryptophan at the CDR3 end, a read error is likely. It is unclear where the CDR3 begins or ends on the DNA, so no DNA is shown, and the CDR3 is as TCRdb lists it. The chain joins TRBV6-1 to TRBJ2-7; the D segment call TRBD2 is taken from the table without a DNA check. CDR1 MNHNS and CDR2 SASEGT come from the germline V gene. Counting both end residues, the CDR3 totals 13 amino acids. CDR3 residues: CASNEGGFYEQYY.

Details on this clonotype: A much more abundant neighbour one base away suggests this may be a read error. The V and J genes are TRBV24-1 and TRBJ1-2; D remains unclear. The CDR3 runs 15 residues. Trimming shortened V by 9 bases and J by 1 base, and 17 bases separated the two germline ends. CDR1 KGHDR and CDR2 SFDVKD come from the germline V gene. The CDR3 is CATQNGAWGNYGYTF. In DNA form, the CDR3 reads TGTGCCACCCAAAATGGAGCCTGGGGTAACTATGGCTACACCTTC.

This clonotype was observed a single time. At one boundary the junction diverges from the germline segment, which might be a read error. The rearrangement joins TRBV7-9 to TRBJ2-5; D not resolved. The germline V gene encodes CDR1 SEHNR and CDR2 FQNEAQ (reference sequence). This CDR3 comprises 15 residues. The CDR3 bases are TGTGCCTGCAGCTTGTCTCCTAGGGCCCAAGAGACCCAGTACTTC. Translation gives CACSLSPRAQETQYF.

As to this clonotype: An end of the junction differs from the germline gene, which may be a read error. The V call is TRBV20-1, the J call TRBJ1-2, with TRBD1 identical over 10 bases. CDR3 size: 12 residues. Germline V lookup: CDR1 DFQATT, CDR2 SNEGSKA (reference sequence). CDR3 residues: CSDRTGGYGYTF. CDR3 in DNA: TGTAGTGACCGGACAGGGGGCTATGGCTACACCTTC.

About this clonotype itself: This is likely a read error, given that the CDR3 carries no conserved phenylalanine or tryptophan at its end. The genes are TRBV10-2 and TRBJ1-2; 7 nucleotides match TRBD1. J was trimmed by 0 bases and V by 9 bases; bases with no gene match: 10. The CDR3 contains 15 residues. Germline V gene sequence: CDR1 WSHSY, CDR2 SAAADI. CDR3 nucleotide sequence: TGCGCCAGTAATCCGGGGCAGGGGGCTAACTATGGCTACACCTCC. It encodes CASNPGQGANYGYTS.

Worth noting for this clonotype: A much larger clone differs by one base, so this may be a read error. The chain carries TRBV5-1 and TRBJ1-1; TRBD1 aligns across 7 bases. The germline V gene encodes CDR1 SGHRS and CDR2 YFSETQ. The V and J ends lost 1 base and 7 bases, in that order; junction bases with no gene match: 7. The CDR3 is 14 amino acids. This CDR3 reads CASSLWGGDSEAFF. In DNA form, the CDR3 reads TGCGCCAGCAGCTTGTGGGGAGGGGACAGTGAAGCTTTCTTT.

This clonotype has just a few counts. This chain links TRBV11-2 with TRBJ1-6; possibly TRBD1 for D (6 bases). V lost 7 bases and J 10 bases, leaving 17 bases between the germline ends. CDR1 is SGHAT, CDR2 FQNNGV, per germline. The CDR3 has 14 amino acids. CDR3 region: CASNFRAGESPLHF. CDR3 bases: TGTGCCAGCAATTTTCGGGCAGGGGAATCACCCCTCCACTTT.

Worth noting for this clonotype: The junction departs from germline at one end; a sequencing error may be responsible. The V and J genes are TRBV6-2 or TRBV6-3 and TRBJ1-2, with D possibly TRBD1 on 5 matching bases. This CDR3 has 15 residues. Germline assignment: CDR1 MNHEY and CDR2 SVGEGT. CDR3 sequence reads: CARSVSRGDAYGYTF. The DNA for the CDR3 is TGTGCCAGGTCAGTTTCAAGAGGGGATGCCTATGGGTACACCTTC.

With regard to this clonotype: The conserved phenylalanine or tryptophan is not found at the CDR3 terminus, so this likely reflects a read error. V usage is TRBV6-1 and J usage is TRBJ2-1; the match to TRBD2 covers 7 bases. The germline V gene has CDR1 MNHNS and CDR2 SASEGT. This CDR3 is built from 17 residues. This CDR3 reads CASSEEGLWGTYNEQFV. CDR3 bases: TGTGCCAGTAGTGAAGAGGGACTATGGGGAACCTACAATGAGCAGTTCGTC.

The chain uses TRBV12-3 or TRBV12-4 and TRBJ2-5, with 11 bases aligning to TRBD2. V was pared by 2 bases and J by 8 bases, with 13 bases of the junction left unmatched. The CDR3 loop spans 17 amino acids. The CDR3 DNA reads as TGTGCCAGCAGTTTATTCTCCGGGACTAGCGGCTTTAATACCCAGTACTTC. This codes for CASSLFSGTSGFNTQYF.

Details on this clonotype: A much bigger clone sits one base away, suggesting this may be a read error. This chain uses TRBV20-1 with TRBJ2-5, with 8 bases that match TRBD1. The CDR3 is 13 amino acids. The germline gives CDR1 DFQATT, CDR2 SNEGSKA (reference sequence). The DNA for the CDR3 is TGCAATGCTAGACAGGGGTCTGGAGAGACCCAGTACTTC. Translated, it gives CNARQGSGETQYF.